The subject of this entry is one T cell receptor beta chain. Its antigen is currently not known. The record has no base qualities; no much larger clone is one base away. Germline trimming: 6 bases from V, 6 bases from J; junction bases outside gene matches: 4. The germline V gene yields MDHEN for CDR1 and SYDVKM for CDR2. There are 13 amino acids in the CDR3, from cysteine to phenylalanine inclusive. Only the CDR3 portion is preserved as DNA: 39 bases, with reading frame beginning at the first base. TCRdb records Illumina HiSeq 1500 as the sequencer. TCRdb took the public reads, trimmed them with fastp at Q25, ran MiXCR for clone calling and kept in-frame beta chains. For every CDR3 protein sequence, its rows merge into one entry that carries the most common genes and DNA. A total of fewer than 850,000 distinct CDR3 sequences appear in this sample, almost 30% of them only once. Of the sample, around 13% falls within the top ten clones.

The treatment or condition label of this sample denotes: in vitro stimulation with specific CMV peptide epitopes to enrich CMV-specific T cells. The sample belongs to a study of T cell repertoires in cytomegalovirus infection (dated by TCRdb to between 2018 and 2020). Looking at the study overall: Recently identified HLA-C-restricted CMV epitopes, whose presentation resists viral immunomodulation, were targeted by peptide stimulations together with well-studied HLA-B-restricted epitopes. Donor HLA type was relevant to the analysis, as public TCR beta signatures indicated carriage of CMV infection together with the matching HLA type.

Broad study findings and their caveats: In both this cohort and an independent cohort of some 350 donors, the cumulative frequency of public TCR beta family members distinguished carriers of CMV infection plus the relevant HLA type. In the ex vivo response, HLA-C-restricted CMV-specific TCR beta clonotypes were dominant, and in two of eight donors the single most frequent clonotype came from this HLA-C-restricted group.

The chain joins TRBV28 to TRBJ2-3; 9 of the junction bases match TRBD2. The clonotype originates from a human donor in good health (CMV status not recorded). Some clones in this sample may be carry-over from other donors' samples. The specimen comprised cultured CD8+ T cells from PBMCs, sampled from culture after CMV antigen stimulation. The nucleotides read TGTGCCAGCAGCTGGACTAGCGCGGATACGCAGTATTTT. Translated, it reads CASSWTSADTQYF.